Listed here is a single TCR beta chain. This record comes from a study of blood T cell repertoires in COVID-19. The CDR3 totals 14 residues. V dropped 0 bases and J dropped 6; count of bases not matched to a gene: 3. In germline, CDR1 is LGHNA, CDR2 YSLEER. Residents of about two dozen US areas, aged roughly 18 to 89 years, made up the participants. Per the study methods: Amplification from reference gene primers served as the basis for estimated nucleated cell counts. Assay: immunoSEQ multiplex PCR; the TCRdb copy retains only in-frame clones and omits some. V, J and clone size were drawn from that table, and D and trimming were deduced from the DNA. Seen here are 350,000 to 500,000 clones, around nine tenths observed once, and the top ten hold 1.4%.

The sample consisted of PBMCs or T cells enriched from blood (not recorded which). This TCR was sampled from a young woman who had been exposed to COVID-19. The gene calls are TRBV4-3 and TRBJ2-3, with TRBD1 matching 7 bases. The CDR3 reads CASSQDGTADTQYF. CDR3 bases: TGCGCCAGCAGCCAAGATGGGACAGCCGATACGCAGTATTTT.